Below, 27 T cell receptor beta chains from the same sample are listed, as sequenced in a study of blood T cell repertoires in COVID-19. Assay used: immunoSEQ multiplex PCR; TCRdb lists only in-frame clones, some missing. Of 50,000 or so clones in the sample, around 79% were seen once. The sequenced sample consisted of peripheral blood. The receptors shown here come from a man in his sixties or seventies with acute or convalescent COVID-19.

V is TRBV4-2 and J is TRBJ2-3; D is uncertain. The CDR3 covers 14 residues. Trimming took off 0 bases at V and 3 bases at J, with 7 bases between the two ends. Germline CDR1 LGHNA, CDR2 YNFKEQ. The DNA of the CDR3 is TGTGCCAGCAGCCAAGATTGGAGAACAGATACGCAGTATTTT. Translation: CASSQDWRTDTQYF.

The V call is TRBV10-3, the J call TRBJ2-1; TRBD2 matches at 10 bases. Germline CDR1 ENHRY, CDR2 SYGVKD. CDR3 length: 13 residues. V shed 7 bases and J 6 bases; nucleotides not matched to a gene: 3. CDR3 protein: CAITSGSRNEQFF. The CDR3 DNA reads as TGTGCCATCACTAGCGGGAGTCGCAATGAGCAGTTCTTC.

The chain uses TRBV2 and TRBJ1-1; TRBD1 might be the D (6 bases). CDR1 SNHLY and CDR2 FYNNEI come from the germline V gene. There are 13 residues in the CDR3. Trimming pared 7 bases from V and 2 bases from J, leaving 11 bases between. CDR3 sequence: CASIPDSNTEAFF. The CDR3 DNA sequence: TGTGCCAGCATCCCGGACAGTAACACTGAAGCTTTCTTT.

There are a few counts of this clone. The V and J genes are TRBV18 and TRBJ2-5; tentatively, D is TRBD1 (7 bases). Germline V lookup: CDR1 KGHSH, CDR2 LQKENI. The CDR3 extends over 14 amino acids. With 4 bases removed from V and 2 bases from J, the gap between germline ends came to 11 bases. The CDR3 is CASSRRDSQETQYF. CDR3 nucleotides: TGTGCCAGCTCACGGAGGGACAGTCAAGAGACCCAGTACTTC.

In this sample, this clone turned up once. V is TRBV11-3 and J is TRBJ2-7; D is possibly TRBD2 (5 bases). V gave up 1 base and J gave up 3 bases, with 16 bases separating them. The CDR3 totals 16 residues. CDR1 and CDR2 (germline): SGHNT, YENEEA. The CDR3 bases are TGTGCCAGCAGCTTAGGGCCCCCGGGGATTGGCTACGAGCAGTACTTC. Amino acids: CASSLGPPGIGYEQYF.

The V and J genes are TRBV19 and TRBJ2-3; weak D call: TRBD2 (6 bases). The germline V gene encodes CDR1 LNHDA and CDR2 SQIVND (reference sequence). Trimming took off 0 bases at V and 1 base at J, with 14 bases between the two ends. The length of the CDR3 is 17 residues. CDR3 in DNA: TGTGCCAGTAGTATAGATTCGGGGGTGGGTGGCACAGATACGCAGTATTTT. As protein: CASSIDSGVGGTDTQYF.

This clone came up a few times. The rearrangement uses TRBV7-9 and TRBJ1-4, with D maybe TRBD1 (5 bases). The CDR3 loop spans 13 amino acids. V was trimmed by 5 bases and J by 7 bases, leaving 11 bases between them. CDR1 is SEHNR and CDR2 is FQNEAQ in the germline V gene (reference sequence). The CDR3 nucleotides read TGTGCCAGCAGCGGCGGGGCCCCTGAAAAACTGTTTTTT. Its protein product is CASSGGAPEKLFF.

In its sample, this clone was seen a few times. The rearrangement uses TRBV28 and TRBJ1-5, with D unclear. Germline assignment: CDR1 MDHEN and CDR2 SYDVKM. The CDR3 has 16 amino acids. V was clipped by 8 bases and J by 2 bases, with 19 bases between them. The CDR3 loop reads CASRPGDGYRNQPQHF. CDR3 DNA sequence: TGTGCCAGCCGTCCCGGGGATGGTTATCGCAATCAGCCCCAGCATTTT. The variable domain in full, with the rest retrieved from reference TRBV28 and TRBJ1-5, is DVKVTQSSRYLVKRTGEKVFLECVQDMDHENMFWYRQDPGLGLRLIYFSYDVKMKEKGDIPEGYSVSREKKERFSLILESASTNQTSMYLCASRPGDGYRNQPQHFGDGTRLSIL.

The V gene is TRBV27, the J gene TRBJ2-3; no reliable D call. V lost 2 bases and J 3 bases, leaving 18 bases between the germline ends. The CDR3 covers 17 residues. Germline V gene lookup returns CDR1 MNHEY and CDR2 SMNVEV (reference sequence). CDR3 region: CASSLMSPDLRTDTQYF. In DNA, the CDR3 is TGTGCCAGCAGTTTAATGTCCCCTGATCTAAGAACAGATACGCAGTATTTT.

The chain is built from TRBV18 and TRBJ1-4; no clear D gene. Germline CDR1 and CDR2: KGHSH and LQKENI. The CDR3 runs 15 residues. V lost 3 bases and J 0 bases, leaving 8 bases between the germline ends. The CDR3 region is CASSPRTATNEKLFF. In DNA form, the CDR3 reads TGTGCCAGCTCACCTAGAACCGCAACTAATGAAAAACTGTTTTTT.

V and J are TRBV9 and TRBJ1-4, with D tentatively TRBD1 (5 bases). This CDR3 is built from 14 residues. V lost 4 bases and J lost 4, with 11 bases in between. Germline assignment: CDR1 SGDLS and CDR2 YYNGEE. The CDR3 reads CASSFSGDNEKLFF. CDR3 DNA: TGTGCCAGCAGCTTTTCGGGGGATAATGAAAAACTGTTTTTT. Looking up the rest from reference TRBV9 and TRBJ1-4 gives the full variable domain: DSGVTQTPKHLITATGQRVTLRCSPRSGDLSVYWYQQSLDQGLQFLIQYYNGEERAKGNILERFSAQQFPDLHSELNLSSLELGDSALYFCASSFSGDNEKLFFGSGTQLSVL.

The rearrangement joins TRBV9 to TRBJ2-7, with D perhaps matching TRBD1 (7 bases). The CDR3 has 14 residues. The V end lost 6 bases, the J end lost 3 bases, and 16 bases lay between the germline ends. The germline gives CDR1 SGDLS, CDR2 YYNGEE. CDR3 residues: CASTRGTGDYEQYF. The CDR3 coding sequence is TGTGCCAGCACCAGGGGGACGGGAGACTACGAGCAGTACTTC.

In this sample, this clone turned up a few times. The chain couples TRBV10-2 to TRBJ2-1; 8 bases agree with TRBD2. V was clipped by 3 bases and J by 7 bases; unmatched bases: 5. Germline loops: CDR1 WSHSY, CDR2 SAAADI. This CDR3 comprises 14 residues. CDR3 sequence reads: CASSDGGARNEQFF. CDR3 coding DNA: TGCGCCAGCAGTGACGGGGGGGCCAGGAATGAGCAGTTCTTC.

This chain joins TRBV5-4 and TRBJ2-6, with 10 bases fitting TRBD2. V trimming: 0 bases; J trimming: 3 bases; junction bases outside the gene matches: 6. This CDR3 comprises 18 residues. Germline assignment: CDR1 SGHNT and CDR2 YYREEE (reference sequence). The CDR3 loop is CASSLVSGGLGGANVLTF. CDR3 DNA: TGTGCCAGCAGCTTGGTTAGCGGGGGGTTAGGTGGGGCCAACGTCCTGACTTTC.

This clone was picked up one time. The J gene is TRBJ2-5, the V gene TRBV20-1, with 11 bases aligning to TRBD2. The CDR3 is 14 residues long. V shed 3 bases, J shed 3 bases, and the junction held 3 bases outside the gene matches. Germline-derived CDR1 and CDR2 are DFQATT and SNEGSKA (reference sequence). This chain's CDR3 is CSASVSGGEETQYF. The CDR3 DNA is TGCAGTGCTAGTGTTAGCGGGGGGGAAGAGACCCAGTACTTC.

This chain connects TRBV29-1 to TRBJ2-7; maybe TRBD1 (5 bases). Trimming took 1 base from V and 4 from J, leaving 11 bases between them. Germline-derived CDR1 and CDR2 are SQVTM and ANQGSEA. This CDR3 contains 13 residues. The CDR3 bases are TGCAGCGTTGAAGGCCAGGGAATGTACGAGCAGTACTTC. Its protein is CSVEGQGMYEQYF.

This clone has only one observation. The J gene is TRBJ2-1, the V gene TRBV3-1 (or the pseudogene TRBV3-2); 7 nucleotides agree with TRBD1. Trimming took 1 base from V and 5 from J; bases not matched to a gene: 8. The CDR3 runs 16 residues. Germline lookup yields CDR1 LGHDT and CDR2 YNNKEL (reference sequence). CDR3 protein: CASSQATGSNNNEQFF. The CDR3 DNA is TGTGCCAGCAGCCAAGCGACAGGGAGTAATAACAATGAGCAGTTCTTC.

The rearrangement links TRBV12-3 or TRBV12-4 to TRBJ2-7; D is undetermined. The CDR3 contains 13 residues. Trimming stripped 3 bases from V and 2 bases from J, with 8 bases between. Here the CDR3 DNA reads TGTGCCAGCAGTTTTCACGCGACCTACGAGCAGTACTTC. Its translation is CASSFHATYEQYF.

A few counts support this clone. The J gene is TRBJ1-2, the V gene TRBV19; D call uncertain. The CDR3 totals 14 residues. CDR1 is LNHDA, CDR2 SQIVND, per germline (reference sequence). V was pared by 3 bases and J by 1 base, with 9 bases between. The CDR3 sequence: CASSIPGINYGYTF. CDR3 sequence (DNA): TGTGCCAGTAGTATTCCCGGGATTAACTATGGCTACACCTTC.

The genes are TRBV7-8 and TRBJ1-1; D uncertain. Germline CDR1 and CDR2: SGHVS and FQNEAQ. This CDR3 contains 13 residues. V gave up 5 bases and J gave up 2 bases, with 9 bases separating them. CDR3 region: CASSRGLNTEAFF. The CDR3, as DNA: TGTGCCAGCAGCCGAGGGCTTAACACTGAAGCTTTCTTT.

The rearrangement uses TRBV2 and TRBJ1-6; 9 positions agree with TRBD1. V was pared by 5 bases and J by 10 bases, with 9 bases of the junction left unmatched. Per germline, CDR1 SNHLY and CDR2 FYNNEI. The CDR3 sequence is 15 residues long. In DNA form, the CDR3 reads TGTGCCAGCAGTCCACGGACAGGGGACAGCTCACCCCTCCACTTT. It codes for CASSPRTGDSSPLHF.

This clone has only a few counts. This rearrangement joins TRBV9 to TRBJ1-1; no reliable D call. V shed 4 bases and J shed 6 bases, with 13 bases lying between them. The CDR3 covers 13 residues. Per the germline V gene, CDR1 is SGDLS and CDR2 is YYNGEE. DNA for the CDR3: TGTGCCAGCAGCAGAATCAGGTACGCTGAAGCTTTCTTT. It specifies CASSRIRYAEAFF.

The CDR3 sequence: CASSLPGRETQYF. Here the CDR3 DNA reads TGTGCCAGCAGCTTGCCGGGGAGGGAGACCCAGTACTTC. The chain recombines TRBV5-6 with TRBJ2-5, with D perhaps TRBD2 (6 bases). In germline, CDR1 is SGHDT, CDR2 YYEEEE. The V end was cut by 1 base, the J end by 5 bases, with 9 bases between. This CDR3 is built from 13 residues.

This chain uses TRBV28 with TRBJ2-7, with 15 bases fitting TRBD2. CDR1 is MDHEN and CDR2 is SYDVKM in the germline V gene. V trimming: 7 bases; J trimming: 2 bases; junction bases outside the gene matches: 9. This CDR3 is 17 amino acids long. The CDR3 nucleotides read TGTGCCAGCACTGTTGTGGGACTAGCGGGAGGCCCCTACGAGCAGTACTTC. Protein product: CASTVVGLAGGPYEQYF.

The chain uses TRBV5-6 and TRBJ1-1, with 9 bases fitting TRBD1. Trimming took 4 bases from V and 3 from J; bases not matched to a gene: 13. Germline CDR1 reads SGHDT; CDR2 reads YYEEEE. The CDR3 spans 17 residues. In DNA form, the CDR3 reads TGTGCCAGCAGCCTTACAGGGGGCGAGTATCGGGACACTGAAGCTTTCTTT. Translating gives CASSLTGGEYRDTEAFF.

The genes are TRBV4-1 and TRBJ1-1; TRBD1 might be the D (5 bases). CDR3 length equals 14 residues. V was shortened by 2 bases and J by 5 bases, with 12 bases between the two germline ends. Germline lookup yields CDR1 MGHRA and CDR2 YSYEKL. CDR3 DNA: TGCGCCAGCAGCCAATCCTCTGGGGGGACTGAAGCTTTCTTT. It translates to CASSQSSGGTEAFF.

This rearrangement joins TRBV3-1 (or the pseudogene TRBV3-2) to TRBJ2-1; D is possibly TRBD2 (5 bases). CDR3 length: 14 amino acids. V was trimmed by 4 bases and J by 8 bases, leaving 15 bases between them. Germline CDR1 reads LGHDT; CDR2 reads YNNKEL (reference sequence). The CDR3 region has the DNA TGTGCCAGCAGCCCGGGCCCGGGAAGGTATGAGCAGTTCTTC. Residues: CASSPGPGRYEQFF.